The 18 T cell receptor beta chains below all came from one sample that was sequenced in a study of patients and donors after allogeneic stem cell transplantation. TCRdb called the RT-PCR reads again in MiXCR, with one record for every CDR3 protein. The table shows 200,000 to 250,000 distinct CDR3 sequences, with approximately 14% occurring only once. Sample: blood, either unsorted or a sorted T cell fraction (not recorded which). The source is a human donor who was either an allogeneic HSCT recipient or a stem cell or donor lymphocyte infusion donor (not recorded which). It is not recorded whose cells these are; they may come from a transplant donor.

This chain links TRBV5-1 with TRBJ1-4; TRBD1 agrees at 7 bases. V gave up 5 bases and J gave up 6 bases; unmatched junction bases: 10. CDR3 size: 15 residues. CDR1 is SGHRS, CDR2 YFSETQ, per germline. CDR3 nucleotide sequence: TGCGCCAGCAGGCCCTCCGGGACAGCAGATGAAAAACTGTTTTTT. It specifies CASRPSGTADEKLFF.

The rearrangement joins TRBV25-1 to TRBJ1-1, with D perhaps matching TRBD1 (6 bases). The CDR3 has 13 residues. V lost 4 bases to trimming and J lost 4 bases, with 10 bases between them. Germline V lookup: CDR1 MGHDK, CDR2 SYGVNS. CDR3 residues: CASSAGAGTEAFF. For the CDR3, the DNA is TGTGCCAGCAGTGCGGGGGCTGGCACTGAAGCTTTCTTT.

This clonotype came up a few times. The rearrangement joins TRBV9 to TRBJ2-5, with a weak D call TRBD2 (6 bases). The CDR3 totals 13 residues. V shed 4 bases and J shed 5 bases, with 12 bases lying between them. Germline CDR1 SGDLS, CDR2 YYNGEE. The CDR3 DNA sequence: TGTGCCAGCAGCCGGCTAGCGAGTGAGACCCAGTACTTC. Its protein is CASSRLASETQYF.

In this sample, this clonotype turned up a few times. The CDR3 nucleotides are TGTGCCAGTCTGCGTAGCGGGAGCTCCTACAATGAGCAGTTCTTC. Protein: CASLRSGSSYNEQFF. The chain joins TRBV19 to TRBJ2-1, with TRBD2 matching 9 bases. V was pared by 8 bases and J by 0 bases, with 5 bases of the junction left unmatched. Germline CDR1 and CDR2: LNHDA and SQIVND (reference sequence). CDR3 size: 15 residues.

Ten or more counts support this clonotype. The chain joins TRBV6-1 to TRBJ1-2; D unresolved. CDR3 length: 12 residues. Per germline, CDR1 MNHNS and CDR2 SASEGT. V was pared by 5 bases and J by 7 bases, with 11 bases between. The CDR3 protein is CASSIATGGYTF. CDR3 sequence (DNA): TGTGCCAGCAGTATCGCTACTGGTGGCTACACCTTC.

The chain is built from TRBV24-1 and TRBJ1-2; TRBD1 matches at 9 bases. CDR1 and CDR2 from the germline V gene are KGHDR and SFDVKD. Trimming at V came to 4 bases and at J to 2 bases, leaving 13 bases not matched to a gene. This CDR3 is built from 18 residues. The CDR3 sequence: CATSDPPVTGGFNYGYTF. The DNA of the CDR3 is TGTGCCACCAGTGACCCACCCGTAACAGGGGGCTTCAACTATGGCTACACCTTC.

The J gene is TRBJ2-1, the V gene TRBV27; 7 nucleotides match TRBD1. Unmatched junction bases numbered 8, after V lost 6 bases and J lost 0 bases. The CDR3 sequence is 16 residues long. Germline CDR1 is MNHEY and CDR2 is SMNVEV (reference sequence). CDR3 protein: CASSQQGLHSYNEQFF. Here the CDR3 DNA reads TGTGCCAGCAGCCAACAGGGGCTTCACTCCTACAATGAGCAGTTCTTC.

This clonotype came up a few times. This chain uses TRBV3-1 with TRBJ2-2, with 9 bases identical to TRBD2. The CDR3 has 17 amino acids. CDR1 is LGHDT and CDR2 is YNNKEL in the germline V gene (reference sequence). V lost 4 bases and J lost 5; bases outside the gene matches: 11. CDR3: CASSPAGGPTGTGELFF. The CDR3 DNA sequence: TGTGCCAGCAGCCCCGCGGGAGGGCCGACGGGGACCGGGGAGCTGTTTTTT.

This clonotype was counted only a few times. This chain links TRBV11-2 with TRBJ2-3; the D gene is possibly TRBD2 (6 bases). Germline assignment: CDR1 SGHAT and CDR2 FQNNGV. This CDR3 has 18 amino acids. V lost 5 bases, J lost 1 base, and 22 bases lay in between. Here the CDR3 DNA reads TGTGCCAGCAGCCCGACTGGGGCGGGGATTACCGGCACAGATACGCAGTATTTT. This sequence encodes CASSPTGAGITGTDTQYF.

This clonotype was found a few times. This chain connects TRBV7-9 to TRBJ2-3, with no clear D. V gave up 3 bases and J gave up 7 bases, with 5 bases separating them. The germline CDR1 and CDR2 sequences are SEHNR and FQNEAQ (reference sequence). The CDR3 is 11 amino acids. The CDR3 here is CASSFPHTQYF. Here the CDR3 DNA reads TGTGCCAGCAGCTTCCCCCATACGCAGTATTTT.

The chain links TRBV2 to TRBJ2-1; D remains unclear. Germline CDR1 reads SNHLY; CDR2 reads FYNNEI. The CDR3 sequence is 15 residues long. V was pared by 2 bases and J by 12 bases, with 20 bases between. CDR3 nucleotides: TGTGCCAGCAGTGAATCCCCGGGCTCCACTGGTACGCAGTTCTTC. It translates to CASSESPGSTGTQFF.

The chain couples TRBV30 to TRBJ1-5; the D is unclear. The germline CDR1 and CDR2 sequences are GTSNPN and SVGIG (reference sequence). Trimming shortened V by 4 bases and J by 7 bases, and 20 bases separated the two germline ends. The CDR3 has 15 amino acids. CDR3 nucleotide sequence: TGTGCCTGGACCATCCCTGGGGTTCCCCCACAGCCCCAGCATTTT. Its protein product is CAWTIPGVPPQPQHF.

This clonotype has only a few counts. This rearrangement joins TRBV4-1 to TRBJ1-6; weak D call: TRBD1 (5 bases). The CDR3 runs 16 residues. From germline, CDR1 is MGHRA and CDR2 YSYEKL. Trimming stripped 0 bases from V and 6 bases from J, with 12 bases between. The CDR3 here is CASSQDRAGANSPLHF. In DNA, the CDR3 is TGCGCCAGCAGCCAAGATCGGGCCGGGGCTAATTCACCCCTCCACTTT.

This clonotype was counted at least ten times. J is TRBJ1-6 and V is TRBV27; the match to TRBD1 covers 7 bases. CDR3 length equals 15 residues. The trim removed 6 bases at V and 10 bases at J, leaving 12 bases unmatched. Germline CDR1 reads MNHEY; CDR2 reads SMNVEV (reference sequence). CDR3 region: CASRRQGGAGSPLHF. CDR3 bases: TGTGCCAGCAGACGACAGGGAGGGGCAGGATCACCCCTCCACTTT.

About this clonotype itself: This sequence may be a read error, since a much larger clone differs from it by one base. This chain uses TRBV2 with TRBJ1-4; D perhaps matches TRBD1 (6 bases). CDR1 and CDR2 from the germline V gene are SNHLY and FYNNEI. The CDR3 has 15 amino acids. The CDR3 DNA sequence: TGTGCCAGCAAGAGGGGGGATGCAACTAATAAAAAACTGTTTTTT. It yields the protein CASKRGDATNKKLFF.

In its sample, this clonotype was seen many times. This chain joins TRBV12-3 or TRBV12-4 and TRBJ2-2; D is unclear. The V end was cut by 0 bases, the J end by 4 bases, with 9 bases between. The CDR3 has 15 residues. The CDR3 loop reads CASSLAGPSTGELFF. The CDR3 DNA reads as TGTGCCAGCAGTTTAGCGGGCCCGAGCACCGGGGAGCTGTTTTTT.

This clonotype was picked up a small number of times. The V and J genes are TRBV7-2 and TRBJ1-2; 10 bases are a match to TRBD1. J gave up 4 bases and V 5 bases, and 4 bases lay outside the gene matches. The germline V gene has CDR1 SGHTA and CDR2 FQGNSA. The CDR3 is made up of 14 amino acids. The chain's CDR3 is CASSDRGLGYGYTF. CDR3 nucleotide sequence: TGTGCCAGCAGCGACAGGGGGCTGGGCTATGGCTACACCTTC. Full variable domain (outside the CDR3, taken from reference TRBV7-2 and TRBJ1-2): GAGVSQSPSNKVTEKGKDVELRCDPISGHTALYWYRQSLGQGLEFLIYFQGNSAPDKSGLPSDRFSAERTGGSVSTLTIQRTQQEDSAVYLCASSDRGLGYGYTFGSGTRLTVV.

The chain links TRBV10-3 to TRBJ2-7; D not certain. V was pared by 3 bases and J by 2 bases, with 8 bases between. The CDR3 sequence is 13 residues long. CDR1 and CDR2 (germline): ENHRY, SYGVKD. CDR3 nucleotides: TGTGCCATCAGTGATTACGGCCCCTACGAGCAGTACTTC. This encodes CAISDYGPYEQYF.